Shown below are 3 T cell receptor beta chains from a single sample sequenced in a study of CXCR3-negative and CXCR3-positive naive CD8 T cells. Points from the study as a whole: Hydrophobicity was higher for TRB CDR3s found in CXCR3-positive naive cells than in CXCR3-negative naive cells.

These TCRs' antigens remain unknown. The authors prepared UMI-labeled TRB cDNA libraries by 5' RACE. Reanalyzing the 5' RACE reads, TCRdb keeps one entry per CDR3 protein, without DNA. The sample totals 65,000 to 90,000 distinct CDR3 sequences. The sample taken for sequencing was naive CXCR3+ CD8+ T cells from blood. Noted subset: CD45RO-CCR7+CD27+CD95- naive CD8+ T cells expressing CXCR3 (TNR3+). Receptors were obtained from a human donor in good health. Some clones in this sample may be carry-over from other donors' samples.

V is TRBV7-6 and J is TRBJ1-2; TCRdb gives TRBD1 as the D gene, but with no DNA this cannot be confirmed. The CDR3 has 14 residues. The germline V gene has CDR1 SGHVS and CDR2 FNYEAQ. The CDR3 protein is CASSLGGSDYGYAF.

The chain has TRBV4-1 and TRBJ2-1. The CDR3 extends over 13 amino acids. Germline V CDR1 and CDR2: MGHRA, YSYEKL. The CDR3 reads CASSQEVWNEQFF.

The gene calls are TRBV7-7 and TRBJ2-1; as DNA is missing, the TRBD2 call by TCRdb cannot be tested. This CDR3 contains 13 residues. Germline CDR1 SSHAT, CDR2 FNYEAQ (reference sequence). The CDR3 protein is CASSRGASYEQFF.